This TCR beta chain was recovered during a study of identical twins. Whole-study results and caveats: Clonotypes of the beta chain that were abundant in cord blood carried fewer insertions (memory repertoires showed none).

There are a few counts of this clonotype. The antigen is not known. Template switching supplied a universal primer site; unique molecular identifiers were carried on the cDNA. TCRdb reanalysed the 5' RACE reads using MiXCR and keeps one entry per CDR3 protein. This table has around 470,000 distinct CDR3 sequences, 13% to 15% appearing once. Germline V gene data show CDR1 as LGHNT and CDR2 as FRNRAP. J gave up 0 bases and V 6 bases, and 15 bases lay outside the gene matches. The CDR3 loop spans 18 amino acids. This same sample was also part of a study on yellow fever vaccine responses in identical twins.

The sequence was obtained from a woman between 18 and 29 years old in good health. The sample consisted of CD4+ T cells sorted from blood. The rearrangement joins TRBV12-5 to TRBJ2-3, with 7 bases aligning to TRBD1. The CDR3 DNA follows: TGTGCTAGTGGACCGAACCGACAGGGCCAAACTAGCACAGATACGCAGTATTTT. Translation gives CASGPNRQGQTSTDTQYF.